Below, 16 T cell receptor beta chains from the same sample are listed, as sequenced in a study of cytomegalovirus exposure and HLA in healthy donors. PCR was performed using 60 Vbeta and 13 Jbeta primers. Only in-frame clones appear in the TCRdb table, and some are missing; sequencing was by immunoSEQ multiplex PCR. The table includes some 130,000 clones, approximately 80% detected once. Source material: PBMCs. The receptors were gathered from a man aged 25-40 years in good health and CMV-seronegative.

This chain links TRBV4-1 with TRBJ2-3; D remains unclear. Between the trimmed V and J ends, which lost 3 bases and 1 base, there was a span of 8 bases. CDR3 length: 14 residues. Germline V CDR1 and CDR2: MGHRA, YSYEKL. DNA of the CDR3: TGCGCCAGCAGCCATGTCACAGGCACAGATACGCAGTATTTT. This encodes CASSHVTGTDTQYF.

The chain combines TRBV4-1 with TRBJ2-1; 10 bases are a match to TRBD2. CDR1 and CDR2 (germline): MGHRA, YSYEKL. V shed 2 bases and J 4 bases; nucleotides not matched to a gene: 11. This CDR3 is 18 amino acids long. The CDR3 spells CASSQRFASGSRYNEQFF. Here the CDR3 DNA reads TGCGCCAGCAGCCAACGATTCGCTAGCGGGAGTCGGTACAATGAGCAGTTCTTC.

The chain combines TRBV7-9 with TRBJ2-5, with a tentative D call TRBD2 (5 bases). CDR3 length: 16 amino acids. The germline V gene has CDR1 SEHNR and CDR2 FQNEAQ (reference sequence). Deletions cut 5 bases from V and 2 bases from J, with 18 bases between. The CDR3 loop reads CASSPGLERGQETQYF. The CDR3 region has the DNA TGTGCCAGCAGCCCTGGGTTGGAGCGAGGGCAAGAGACCCAGTACTTC.

This sequence joins TRBV28 and TRBJ1-5; weak D call: TRBD1 (5 bases). This CDR3 is built from 14 residues. Germline V gives CDR1 MDHEN, CDR2 SYDVKM. The V end was cut by 2 bases, the J end by 4 bases, with 9 bases between. The CDR3 DNA follows: TGTGCCAGCAGTTTAGGGGGGGGGAATCAGCCCCAGCATTTT. It is translated as CASSLGGGNQPQHF.

The chain is built from TRBV28 and TRBJ2-3; the D gene is possibly TRBD2 (5 bases). In germline, CDR1 is MDHEN, CDR2 SYDVKM. The CDR3 length is 14 residues. Trimming took off 8 bases at V and 2 bases at J, with 14 bases between the two ends. The CDR3 DNA is TGTGCCAGCGTCCAACCGGGATTCACAGATACGCAGTATTTT. It is translated as CASVQPGFTDTQYF.

This clone was counted between two and nine times. The J gene is TRBJ2-7, the V gene TRBV6-6; 9 bases agree with TRBD2. J lost 6 bases, V lost 6 bases, and 12 bases had no gene match. CDR1 is MNHNY and CDR2 is SVGAGI in the germline V gene (reference sequence). The CDR3 runs 15 residues. The CDR3, as DNA: TGTGCCAGCAGCCTGAGCGGGGGGACCTTCGGCGAGCAGTACTTC. Its translation: CASSLSGGTFGEQYF.

The rearrangement uses TRBV29-1 and TRBJ2-7; 8 bases are a match to TRBD2. This CDR3 spans 12 amino acids. Germline V gene data show CDR1 as SQVTM and CDR2 as ANQGSEA. The trim removed 5 bases at V and 5 bases at J, leaving 5 bases unmatched. The DNA for the CDR3 is TGCAGCGTTCGAGCGGGAGAACACGAGCAGTACTTC. It encodes CSVRAGEHEQYF.

V is TRBV28 and J is TRBJ2-2; no clear D. V was pared by 7 bases and J by 0 bases, with 12 bases between. The CDR3 sequence is 15 residues long. The germline CDR1 and CDR2 sequences are MDHEN and SYDVKM. CDR3 in DNA: TGTGCCAGCAATAGAATAGCTTCGAACACCGGGGAGCTGTTTTTT. Amino acid sequence: CASNRIASNTGELFF.

This chain joins TRBV6-5 and TRBJ1-5; TRBD1 agrees at 8 bases. CDR1 MNHEY and CDR2 SVGAGI come from the germline V gene. V lost 2 bases and J lost 4; bases outside the gene matches: 4. This CDR3 spans 15 amino acids. The CDR3 DNA is TGTGCCAGCAGTTACGACAGGGGAGCAAATCAGCCCCAGCATTTT. Translated, it gives CASSYDRGANQPQHF.

The chain joins TRBV19 to TRBJ2-2; D might be TRBD1 (5 bases). Germline lookup yields CDR1 LNHDA and CDR2 SQIVND (reference sequence). The CDR3 covers 14 residues. V was pared by 0 bases and J by 5 bases, with 7 bases between. The DNA of the CDR3 is TGTGCCAGTAGTATAGACAGGGCAACCGGGGAGCTGTTTTTT. Protein product: CASSIDRATGELFF. Full variable domain (missing parts from reference TRBV19 and TRBJ2-2): DGGITQSPKYLFRKEGQNVTLSCEQNLNHDAMYWYRQDPGQGLRLIYYSQIVNDFQKGDIAEGYSVSREKKESFPLTVTSAQKNPTAFYLCASSIDRATGELFFGEGSRLTVL.

The chain couples TRBV19 to TRBJ1-5, with TRBD1 identical over 8 bases. The CDR3 has 16 residues. V lost 3 bases to trimming and J lost 2 bases; unmatched junction nucleotides: 6. Germline-derived CDR1 and CDR2 are LNHDA and SQIVND (reference sequence). Written as DNA, the CDR3 is TGTGCCAGTAGTATCCCCAGGGGGCAACGCAATCAGCCCCAGCATTTT. It translates to CASSIPRGQRNQPQHF.

The chain recombines TRBV7-9 with TRBJ2-5; 12 bases are shared with TRBD2. CDR3 length equals 17 residues. Germline CDR1 and CDR2: SEHNR and FQNEAQ (reference sequence). Losses at the gene ends were 4 bases for V and 3 bases for J; bases not matched to a gene: 9. Here the CDR3 reads CASSWALTSGSEETQYF. CDR3 DNA sequence: TGTGCCAGCAGCTGGGCATTGACTAGCGGGAGTGAAGAGACCCAGTACTTC. The full variable domain, rest sourced from reference TRBV7-9 and TRBJ2-5, is DTGVSQNPRHKITKRGQNVTFRCDPISEHNRLYWYRQTLGQGPEFLTYFQNEAQLEKSRLLSDRFSAERPKGSFSTLEIQRTEQGDSAMYLCASSWALTSGSEETQYFGPGTRLLVL.

The V call is TRBV5-1, the J call TRBJ1-1; 8 bases line up with TRBD1. Losses at the gene ends were 4 bases for V and 5 bases for J; bases not matched to a gene: 10. This CDR3 comprises 15 residues. Germline V gene lookup returns CDR1 SGHRS and CDR2 YFSETQ. The CDR3 loop is CASSPDNTGGTEAFF. The CDR3, as DNA: TGCGCCAGCAGCCCCGATAATACAGGGGGAACTGAAGCTTTCTTT.

This clone has only one observation. The chain combines TRBV11-2 with TRBJ2-5, with D hard to call. V dropped 2 bases and J dropped 2 bases, with 6 bases sitting between them. Germline V gene data show CDR1 as SGHAT and CDR2 as FQNNGV. The CDR3 length is 13 residues. CDR3 sequence (DNA): TGTGCCAGCAGCTTATGGCAACAAGAGACCCAGTACTTC. It encodes CASSLWQQETQYF.

The chain joins TRBV6-4 to TRBJ2-1; 7 bases align to TRBD1. J was trimmed by 6 bases and V by 7 bases; bases with no gene match: 12. The CDR3 consists of 15 residues. Germline V gene data show CDR1 as MRHNA and CDR2 as SNTAGT. The CDR3 loop reads CASTQSGQLGNEQFF. The CDR3 bases are TGTGCCAGCACTCAATCGGGACAGCTAGGCAATGAGCAGTTCTTC.

V is TRBV6-4 and J is TRBJ2-3; D not certain. This CDR3 contains 13 residues. The V gene's germline CDR1 is MRHNA and CDR2 SNTAGT. The ends were cut back, 1 base at V and 6 bases at J, with 8 bases in the middle. In DNA, the CDR3 is TGTGCCAGCAGTGACTTTTTGTCGGATACGCAGTATTTT. It specifies CASSDFLSDTQYF.